The 26 T cell receptor beta chains presented below share a single source sample, sequenced in a study of cytomegalovirus exposure and HLA in healthy donors. PCR was performed using 60 Vbeta and 13 Jbeta primers. Assay used: immunoSEQ multiplex PCR; TCRdb lists only in-frame clones, some missing. The profile shows roughly 130,000 clones, over 80% of them singletons. The source material was PBMCs. These receptors came from a boy younger than 18 in good health and CMV-seronegative.

This clone was counted only a few times. This rearrangement joins TRBV4-1 to TRBJ2-1; 8 bases align to TRBD2. Per germline, CDR1 MGHRA and CDR2 YSYEKL. The CDR3 contains 21 residues. After removal of 0 bases from V and 0 bases from J, the junction contained 16 bases not matched to a gene. In DNA, the CDR3 is TGCGCCAGCAGCCAAGAAATTGGGGTACTAGCGGTTCCCGACTCCTACAATGAGCAGTTCTTC. It codes for CASSQEIGVLAVPDSYNEQFF.

This clone was recorded once. The CDR3 reads CASSLVVTPRSEQYF. The CDR3 DNA follows: TGTGCCAGCAGCTTAGTCGTGACTCCAAGATCCGAGCAGTACTTC. The chain carries TRBV7-9 and TRBJ2-7; D is uncertain. The CDR3 runs to 15 residues. Trimming stripped 1 base from V and 6 bases from J, with 16 bases between. The germline CDR1 and CDR2 sequences are SEHNR and FQNEAQ (reference sequence).

J is TRBJ2-3 and V is TRBV2, with D unclear. Germline V gives CDR1 SNHLY, CDR2 FYNNEI. Trimming pared 7 bases from V and 4 bases from J, leaving 18 bases between. The CDR3 covers 15 residues. The DNA for the CDR3 is TGTGCCAGCACCCCTCGGAGAGTTGTTGCAGATACGCAGTATTTT. This encodes CASTPRRVVADTQYF. Drawing the rest from reference TRBV2 and TRBJ2-3, the complete variable domain is EPEVTQTPSHQVTQMGQEVILRCVPISNHLYFYWYRQILGQKVEFLVSFYNNEISEKSEIFDDQFSVERPDGSNFTLKIRSTKLEDSAMYFCASTPRRVVADTQYFGPGTRLTVL.

The genes are TRBV11-2 and TRBJ2-7; TRBD2 matches 10 bases. The CDR3 contains 15 residues. CDR1 and CDR2 (germline): SGHAT, FQNNGV. V gave up 1 base and J gave up 0 bases; unmatched junction bases: 0. The CDR3 spells CASSLASGSSYEQYF. The CDR3 nucleotides are TGTGCCAGCAGCTTAGCTAGCGGGAGCTCCTACGAGCAGTACTTC.

The DNA for the CDR3 is TGTGCCAGCAGCTTGGTGGGACACAAACCTTACGAGCAGTACTTC. Translating it yields CASSLVGHKPYEQYF. This chain joins TRBV5-6 and TRBJ2-7, with a possible D match to TRBD1 (6 bases). From germline, CDR1 is SGHDT and CDR2 YYEEEE. V lost 0 bases and J 4 bases, leaving 14 bases between the germline ends. The CDR3 loop spans 15 amino acids.

The chain combines TRBV4-1 with TRBJ2-5, with 8 bases aligning to TRBD2. In germline, CDR1 is MGHRA, CDR2 YSYEKL. CDR3 length equals 16 residues. V shed 4 bases, J shed 4 bases, and the junction held 11 bases outside the gene matches. The CDR3 region has the DNA TGCGCCAGCAGCCGGTCAGCGGGAGTGGGGGGAGAGACCCAGTACTTC. It translates to CASSRSAGVGGETQYF.

This clone was recorded a few times. The chain uses TRBV7-2 and TRBJ2-1; tentative D call: TRBD2 (6 bases). V was shortened by 1 base and J by 0 bases, with 10 bases between the two germline ends. CDR3 size: 16 residues. Per germline, CDR1 SGHTA and CDR2 FQGNSA. CDR3 coding DNA: TGTGCCAGCAGCTTAGTGGTCGGGAGCTCCTACAATGAGCAGTTCTTC. Its protein is CASSLVVGSSYNEQFF. The full variable domain, its missing parts supplied by reference TRBV7-2 and TRBJ2-1, is GAGVSQSPSNKVTEKGKDVELRCDPISGHTALYWYRQSLGQGLEFLIYFQGNSAPDKSGLPSDRFSAERTGGSVSTLTIQRTQQEDSAVYLCASSLVVGSSYNEQFFGPGTRLTVL.

J is TRBJ2-3 and V is TRBV28, with 14 bases that match TRBD2. CDR3 length: 15 residues. Germline V gene data show CDR1 as MDHEN and CDR2 as SYDVKM. Trimming cost V 2 bases and J 11 bases; bases outside gene matches: 6. The CDR3 here is CASSLGLAGGRRQYF. Written as DNA, the CDR3 is TGTGCCAGCAGTTTAGGACTAGCGGGAGGACGTAGGCAGTATTTT.

J is TRBJ2-3 and V is TRBV9; TRBD1 is a possible D gene (6 bases). The V gene's germline CDR1 is SGDLS and CDR2 YYNGEE. V lost 0 bases, J lost 4 bases, and 18 bases lay in between. The CDR3 is 17 amino acids. The CDR3 bases are TGTGCCAGCAGCGTAGCCCCGGGACCCAGGGGCGCAGATACGCAGTATTTT. This translates into CASSVAPGPRGADTQYF.

A few counts support this clone. The rearrangement links TRBV5-6 to TRBJ2-1, with 9 bases that match TRBD2. This CDR3 region has 16 residues. Germline V gives CDR1 SGHDT, CDR2 YYEEEE. With V trimmed by 0 bases and J by 9 bases, 10 bases remained unmatched. CDR3 region: CASSLGPSGMSGEQFF. Here the CDR3 DNA reads TGTGCCAGCAGCTTGGGGCCTAGCGGGATGTCGGGTGAGCAGTTCTTC.

This chain joins TRBV9 and TRBJ1-2; D not certain. CDR1 is SGDLS and CDR2 is YYNGEE in the germline V gene. V was clipped by 3 bases and J by 4 bases, with 13 bases between them. CDR3 length: 14 residues. Here the CDR3 DNA reads TGTGCCAGCAGCGGGGGAGGTGGTGGCTATGGCTACACCTTC. This sequence encodes CASSGGGGGYGYTF.

This clone appeared once. The chain recombines TRBV18 with TRBJ2-7; D is undetermined. V lost 0 bases to trimming and J lost 3 bases, with 6 bases between them. Germline V CDR1 and CDR2: KGHSH, LQKENI. The CDR3 loop spans 13 amino acids. CDR3 DNA sequence: TGTGCCAGCTCACCACCGTCAGGCTACGAGCAGTACTTC. It encodes CASSPPSGYEQYF.

This clone was seen only a few times. V usage is TRBV25-1 and J usage is TRBJ1-4; the D is unclear. Germline assignment: CDR1 MGHDK and CDR2 SYGVNS. Trimming removed 0 bases at V and 8 bases at J, with 16 bases between. The CDR3 has 16 amino acids. CDR3 sequence: CASSEYFPVGDEKLFF. The CDR3, as DNA: TGTGCCAGCAGTGAATATTTCCCGGTAGGAGACGAAAAACTGTTTTTT.

The chain links TRBV27 to TRBJ1-1; 9 bases are shared with TRBD1. V lost 5 bases to trimming and J lost 7 bases; unmatched junction nucleotides: 2. The germline V gene has CDR1 MNHEY and CDR2 SMNVEV (reference sequence). This CDR3 contains 12 residues. CDR3 region: CASSRTGVEAFF. The CDR3 nucleotides are TGTGCCAGCAGTCGGACAGGGGTTGAAGCTTTCTTT.

The rearrangement joins TRBV29-1 to TRBJ2-1, with TRBD2 identical over 7 bases. The CDR3 runs 14 residues. Trimming at V came to 4 bases and at J to 2 bases, leaving 5 bases not matched to a gene. CDR1 is SQVTM and CDR2 is ANQGSEA in the germline V gene. Written as DNA, the CDR3 is TGCAGCGTTGCGGCTAGCGGACCCTACAATGAGCAGTTCTTC. Protein: CSVAASGPYNEQFF.

This rearrangement joins TRBV6-5 to TRBJ1-2, with TRBD1 matching over 9 bases. CDR3 length equals 13 residues. The V gene end was trimmed by 5 bases and the J gene end by 4 bases; junction bases not matched to a gene: 2. CDR1 is MNHEY, CDR2 SVGAGI, per germline. Here the CDR3 reads CASSGDRVYGYTF. The CDR3 DNA is TGTGCCAGCAGTGGGGACAGGGTCTATGGCTACACCTTC.

This sequence joins TRBV9 and TRBJ2-7; perhaps TRBD1 as D (6 bases). Germline CDR1 is SGDLS and CDR2 is YYNGEE. The length of the CDR3 is 13 residues. Trimming removed 0 bases from V and 6 bases from J, with 10 bases in between. The CDR3: CASSVEGGAEQYF. CDR3 in DNA: TGTGCCAGCAGCGTAGAAGGGGGTGCCGAGCAGTACTTC.

The chain combines TRBV7-9 with TRBJ2-6, with D perhaps TRBD2 (6 bases). Trimming cost V 5 bases and J 1 base, with 18 bases left between them. Germline CDR1 and CDR2: SEHNR and FQNEAQ (reference sequence). The CDR3 is 18 residues long. CDR3 region: CASSRTLGSPSGANVLTF. The DNA of the CDR3 is TGTGCCAGCAGCCGGACCCTCGGGAGCCCTTCTGGGGCCAACGTCCTGACTTTC. Together with reference TRBV7-9 and TRBJ2-6, the CDR3 gives the full variable domain: DTGVSQNPRHKITKRGQNVTFRCDPISEHNRLYWYRQTLGQGPEFLTYFQNEAQLEKSRLLSDRFSAERPKGSFSTLEIQRTEQGDSAMYLCASSRTLGSPSGANVLTFGAGSRLTVL.

CDR3 loop: CASEGSGANVLTF. DNA for the CDR3: TGTGCCAGCGAGGGCTCTGGGGCCAACGTCCTGACTTTC. This chain connects TRBV2 to TRBJ2-6; a weak D match, TRBD2 (5 bases). This CDR3 region has 13 residues. V was shortened by 8 bases and J by 0 bases, with 5 bases between the two germline ends. Germline CDR1 is SNHLY and CDR2 is FYNNEI.

The chain is built from TRBV5-3 and TRBJ2-2; D is uncertain. TRBV5-3 is recorded as an ORF, its role being uncertain. The CDR3 has 11 residues. The V and J ends lost 10 bases and 3 bases respectively, with 7 bases between them. The CDR3 protein is CAVRDTGELFF. CDR3 nucleotides: TGTGCCGTGAGAGACACCGGGGAGCTGTTTTTT.

This clone was picked up one time. The chain links TRBV9 to TRBJ2-5; the match to TRBD2 covers 15 bases. The CDR3 runs to 17 residues. Trimming at V came to 4 bases and at J to 4 bases, leaving 8 bases not matched to a gene. Germline V lookup: CDR1 SGDLS, CDR2 YYNGEE. This CDR3 is CASSISGLAGGGETQYF. The CDR3 DNA is TGTGCCAGCAGCATCTCGGGACTAGCGGGAGGAGGAGAGACCCAGTACTTC.

The gene calls are TRBV5-4 and TRBJ2-1; no reliable D call. The CDR3 length is 14 residues. The ends were cut back, 2 bases at V and 1 base at J, with 7 bases in the middle. Looked up from germline, CDR1 is SGHNT and CDR2 is YYREEE (reference sequence). The CDR3 region has the DNA TGTGCCAGCAGCTTTAGATCGTCCTACAATGAGCAGTTCTTC. Translated: CASSFRSSYNEQFF.

V and J are TRBV6-1 and TRBJ2-4; tentative D call: TRBD1 (7 bases). Germline lookup yields CDR1 MNHNS and CDR2 SASEGT. V shed 1 base and J shed 3 bases, with 19 bases lying between them. The CDR3 has 18 residues. The DNA of the CDR3 is TGTGCCAGCAGTGAAGGGCGGGACAGATCCTCATTCAAAAACATTCAGTACTTC. Its translation: CASSEGRDRSSFKNIQYF.

The CDR3 DNA sequence: TGTGCCAGCAGCTTGGGCAGCCATAGCAATCAGCCCCAGCATTTT. This codes for CASSLGSHSNQPQHF. The V and J genes are TRBV7-9 and TRBJ1-5; D is unresolved. The CDR3 is 15 residues long. V was clipped by 3 bases and J by 0 bases, with 9 bases between them. Germline V CDR1 and CDR2: SEHNR, FQNEAQ (reference sequence).

The chain carries TRBV5-1 and TRBJ2-1; 13 nucleotides line up with TRBD2. The CDR3 length is 16 residues. Looked up from germline, CDR1 is SGHRS and CDR2 is YFSETQ. The V and J ends lost 3 bases and 2 bases, in that order; junction bases with no gene match: 2. The CDR3 sequence: CASSSGTSGAYNEQFF. CDR3 nucleotide sequence: TGCGCCAGCAGCTCCGGGACTAGCGGGGCCTACAATGAGCAGTTCTTC. The whole variable domain, filled in from reference TRBV5-1 and TRBJ2-1, reads KAGVTQTPRYLIKTRGQQVTLSCSPISGHRSVSWYQQTPGQGLQFLFEYFSETQRNKGNFPGRFSGRQFSNSRSEMNVSTLELGDSALYLCASSSGTSGAYNEQFFGPGTRLTVL.

The rearrangement joins TRBV11-3 to TRBJ2-7, with TRBD1 identical over 7 bases. Germline CDR1 is SGHNT and CDR2 is YENEEA. V trimming: 3 bases; J trimming: 2 bases; junction bases outside the gene matches: 4. This CDR3 has 14 amino acids. Here the CDR3 reads CASSFGQVPYEQYF. The CDR3 region has the DNA TGTGCCAGCAGCTTCGGACAGGTACCCTACGAGCAGTACTTC.